This passage covers 21 T cell receptor beta chains from one sample sequenced in a study of blood T cell repertoires in COVID-19. TCRdb's copy holds only in-frame clones and misses some; the assay was immunoSEQ multiplex PCR. The profile shows about 94,000 clones, less than 85% of them singletons. The sequenced material came from peripheral blood. The receptors originated from a man between 65 and 85 years old with COVID-19, enrolled during active disease.

The chain recombines TRBV9 with TRBJ2-1, with TRBD2 identical over 7 bases. Germline V lookup: CDR1 SGDLS, CDR2 YYNGEE. The length of the CDR3 is 14 residues. V was clipped by 4 bases and J by 8 bases; unmatched bases: 9. The CDR3 region has the DNA TGTGCCAGCAGCCTTAGAGGGACTACCGATGAGCAGTTCTTC. Translated: CASSLRGTTDEQFF.

This clone is deemed medium-sized. The chain employs TRBV9 and TRBJ1-2; possible D gene TRBD1, 6 bases. V lost 4 bases and J 4 bases, leaving 17 bases between the germline ends. CDR1 is SGDLS and CDR2 is YYNGEE in the germline V gene. The CDR3 spans 15 residues. The CDR3 sequence: CASSPGTSGVYGYTF. The CDR3 DNA follows: TGTGCCAGCAGCCCCGGGACATCAGGCGTCTATGGCTACACCTTC.

The chain has TRBV19 and TRBJ1-5; the D is unclear. Germline assignment: CDR1 LNHDA and CDR2 SQIVND (reference sequence). Trimming left V 4 bases short and J 4 bases short, with 8 bases between. The CDR3 runs 13 residues. CDR3: CASSNGGNQPQHF. CDR3 nucleotide sequence: TGTGCCAGTAGTAACGGAGGGAATCAGCCCCAGCATTTT. Variable domain in full (rest from reference TRBV19 and TRBJ1-5): DGGITQSPKYLFRKEGQNVTLSCEQNLNHDAMYWYRQDPGQGLRLIYYSQIVNDFQKGDIAEGYSVSREKKESFPLTVTSAQKNPTAFYLCASSNGGNQPQHFGDGTRLSIL.

J is TRBJ2-7 and V is TRBV7-3, with 11 nucleotides matching TRBD1. Germline V gene lookup returns CDR1 SGHTA and CDR2 FQGTGA. V lost 3 bases and J lost 6; bases outside the gene matches: 4. The CDR3 has 14 residues. CDR3 loop: CASSLTGTGGEQYF. Written as DNA, the CDR3 is TGTGCCAGCAGCTTGACCGGGACAGGGGGCGAGCAGTACTTC. Using reference TRBV7-3 and TRBJ2-7 for the parts outside the CDR3, the full variable domain is GAGVSQTPSNKVTEKGKYVELRCDPISGHTALYWYRQSLGQGPEFLIYFQGTGAADDSGLPNDRFFAVRPEGSVSTLKIQRTERGDSAVYLCASSLTGTGGEQYFGPGTRLTVT.

This sequence joins TRBV6-2 or TRBV6-3 and TRBJ2-7, with 9 nucleotides matching TRBD2. The CDR3 is 15 amino acids. Germline V lookup: CDR1 MNHEY, CDR2 SVGEGT. The J segment lost 3 bases and the V segment lost 5 bases, leaving 8 bases of the junction unmatched. The CDR3 nucleotides read TGTGCCAGCAGTGCTAAAGCGGGAGGCGACTACGAGCAGTACTTC. Protein sequence: CASSAKAGGDYEQYF.

The gene calls are TRBV10-3 and TRBJ2-1, with no clear D. Germline V lookup: CDR1 ENHRY, CDR2 SYGVKD. V dropped 6 bases and J dropped 3 bases, with 6 bases sitting between them. This CDR3 has 12 amino acids. CDR3 sequence reads: CAISPDYNEQFF. The CDR3 DNA reads TGTGCCATCAGCCCAGACTACAATGAGCAGTTCTTC.

This chain joins TRBV9 and TRBJ2-2; TRBD2 aligns across 11 bases. Germline trimming cut 0 bases from V and 2 bases from J; bases unmatched to any gene: 9. The CDR3 consists of 19 residues. The germline gives CDR1 SGDLS, CDR2 YYNGEE. The CDR3 DNA sequence: TGTGCCAGCAGCGTAGTAGTAATTAGCGGGAGGGCCAACACCGGGGAGCTGTTTTTT. Its translation is CASSVVVISGRANTGELFF.

This clone was detected a few times. The chain couples TRBV12-3 or TRBV12-4 to TRBJ1-1, with 9 bases matching TRBD1. The V segment lost 5 bases and the J segment 7 bases; nucleotides outside the gene matches: 5. The CDR3 runs to 13 residues. The CDR3 DNA reads TGTGCCAGCAGTCTACAGGGGGCCGGTGAAGCTTTCTTT. Protein product: CASSLQGAGEAFF.

The chain recombines TRBV3-1 (or the pseudogene TRBV3-2) with TRBJ2-7, with D tentatively TRBD2 (5 bases). Trimming left V 4 bases short and J 6 bases short, with 19 bases between. The CDR3 sequence is 15 residues long. Germline CDR1 and CDR2: LGHDT and YNNKEL (reference sequence). CDR3 sequence (DNA): TGTGCCAGCAGCCCGGGAAGCGCGGTACCTCCCGAGCAGTACTTC. Its protein product is CASSPGSAVPPEQYF.

The V call is TRBV13, the J call TRBJ2-1; D is unresolved. Looked up from germline, CDR1 is PRHDT and CDR2 is FYEKMQ (reference sequence). Trimming left V 2 bases short and J 5 bases short, with 4 bases between. This CDR3 has 12 residues. Here the CDR3 reads CASSLPNNEQFF. CDR3 in DNA: TGTGCCAGCAGCTTACCCAACAATGAGCAGTTCTTC.

A few counts support this clone. This chain links TRBV29-1 with TRBJ2-2; D is uncertain. The CDR3 loop spans 13 amino acids. Trimming removed 6 bases at V and 5 bases at J, with 13 bases between. CDR1 SQVTM and CDR2 ANQGSEA come from the germline V gene. The CDR3 here is CSVVTLRTGELFF. CDR3 bases: TGCAGCGTGGTCACCTTGAGGACCGGGGAGCTGTTTTTT.

CDR3: CASSQATSGSYEQYF. CDR3 DNA sequence: TGTGCCAGCAGCCAAGCGACTAGCGGATCCTACGAGCAGTACTTC. V is TRBV4-2 and J is TRBJ2-7; the match to TRBD2 covers 9 bases. The V segment lost 1 base and the J segment 1 base; nucleotides outside the gene matches: 2. The CDR3 sequence is 15 residues long. Germline CDR1 LGHNA, CDR2 YNFKEQ.

The genes are TRBV9 and TRBJ1-1; D unresolved. In germline, CDR1 is SGDLS, CDR2 YYNGEE. V dropped 3 bases and J dropped 1 base, with 13 bases sitting between them. The length of the CDR3 is 15 residues. The CDR3 nucleotides are TGTGCCAGCAGCGCTATTGGGAGGTCGAACACTGAAGCTTTCTTT. Translating gives CASSAIGRSNTEAFF.

V usage is TRBV9 and J usage is TRBJ2-1; no firm D call. Trimming took off 0 bases at V and 8 bases at J, with 15 bases between the two ends. Germline V gene data show CDR1 as SGDLS and CDR2 as YYNGEE. The CDR3 length is 15 residues. The CDR3 bases are TGTGCCAGCAGCGTAGGTGAGCGCCTCTGGTATGAGCAGTTCTTC. Its protein is CASSVGERLWYEQFF.

This clone turned up a few times. This chain links TRBV5-5 with TRBJ2-7; 7 bases match TRBD1. CDR1 and CDR2 from the germline V gene are SGHKS and YYEKEE (reference sequence). The CDR3 has 16 residues. The junction had 12 bases not matched to a gene; V was cut back by 3 bases and J by 3 bases. Here the CDR3 reads CASSSSPGQTHYEQYF. The CDR3 bases are TGTGCCAGCAGCTCCTCCCCGGGACAGACGCACTACGAGCAGTACTTC.

This clone has more than one count but fewer than ten. This chain links TRBV6-2 or TRBV6-3 with TRBJ2-7; TRBD1 is a possible D gene (6 bases). V gave up 4 bases and J gave up 1 base, with 11 bases separating them. The length of the CDR3 is 14 residues. From germline, CDR1 is MNHEY and CDR2 SVGEGT. CDR3 bases: TGTGCCAGCAGTTTCAGGGGAGAATCCTACGAGCAGTACTTC. This translates into CASSFRGESYEQYF.

V gene TRBV14 combines with J gene TRBJ1-3; D unclear. The V gene's germline CDR1 is SGHDN and CDR2 FVKESK. The CDR3 is made up of 13 amino acids. The germline V and J ends were trimmed by 0 bases and 7 bases, with 7 bases remaining between them. CDR3 protein: CASSQDWENTIYF. Here the CDR3 DNA reads TGTGCCAGCAGCCAAGATTGGGAGAACACCATATATTTT.

The rearrangement links TRBV5-6 to TRBJ2-3; possibly TRBD1 for D (5 bases). CDR1 and CDR2 from the germline V gene are SGHDT and YYEEEE. V was clipped by 1 base and J by 2 bases, with 8 bases between them. CDR3 length equals 14 residues. The CDR3 sequence: CASSLIQATDTQYF. The CDR3 DNA sequence: TGTGCCAGCAGCTTGATACAGGCCACAGATACGCAGTATTTT. Full variable domain (remainder filled in from reference TRBV5-6 and TRBJ2-3): DAGVTQSPTHLIKTRGQQVTLRCSPKSGHDTVSWYQQALGQGPQFIFQYYEEEERQRGNFPDRFSGHQFPNYSSELNVNALLLGDSALYLCASSLIQATDTQYFGPGTRLTVL.

This chain joins TRBV29-1 and TRBJ1-1; TRBD1 aligns across 8 bases. Germline CDR1 SQVTM, CDR2 ANQGSEA. This CDR3 has 13 residues. Losses at the gene ends were 7 bases for V and 3 bases for J; bases not matched to a gene: 7. Here the CDR3 reads CSGAGGLDTEAFF. In nucleotides, the CDR3 is TGCAGCGGTGCAGGGGGCCTGGACACTGAAGCTTTCTTT.

The chain uses TRBV5-4 and TRBJ2-1; 7 bases match TRBD2. CDR1 SGHNT and CDR2 YYREEE come from the germline V gene (reference sequence). Trimming removed 4 bases from V and 10 bases from J; junction bases left unmatched: 5. This CDR3 is 12 amino acids long. The CDR3 sequence: CASSVRGGEQFF. In nucleotides, the CDR3 is TGTGCCAGCAGCGTTAGGGGAGGGGAGCAGTTCTTC.

The rearrangement joins TRBV9 to TRBJ2-2; 9 bases map to TRBD2. The CDR3 runs to 16 residues. V was pared by 0 bases and J by 8 bases, with 8 bases of the junction left unmatched. Germline values: CDR1 SGDLS, CDR2 YYNGEE. CDR3 loop: CASSVGASGILGELFF. CDR3 DNA: TGTGCCAGCAGCGTAGGCGCTAGCGGGATCTTAGGGGAGCTGTTTTTT.